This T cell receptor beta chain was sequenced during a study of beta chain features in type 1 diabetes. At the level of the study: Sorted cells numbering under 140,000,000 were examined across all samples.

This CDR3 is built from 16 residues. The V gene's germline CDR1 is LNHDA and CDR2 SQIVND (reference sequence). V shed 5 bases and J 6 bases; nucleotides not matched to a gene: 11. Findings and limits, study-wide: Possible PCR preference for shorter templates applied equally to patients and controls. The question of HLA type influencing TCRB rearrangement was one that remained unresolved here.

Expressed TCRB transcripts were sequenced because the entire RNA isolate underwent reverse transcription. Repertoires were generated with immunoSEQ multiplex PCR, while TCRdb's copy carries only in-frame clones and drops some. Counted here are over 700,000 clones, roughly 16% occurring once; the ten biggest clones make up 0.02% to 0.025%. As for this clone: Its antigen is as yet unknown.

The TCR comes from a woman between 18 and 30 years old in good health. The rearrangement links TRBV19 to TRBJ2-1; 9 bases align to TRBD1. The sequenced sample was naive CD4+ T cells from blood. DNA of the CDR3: TGTGCCAGTAGTGGGGCCGGGACAGGGTATGTCAATGAGCAGTTCTTC. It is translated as CASSGAGTGYVNEQFF.